This is a list of T cell receptor beta chains from one sample in a study of blood T cell repertoires in COVID-19. Method: immunoSEQ multiplex PCR; TCRdb's copy keeps in-frame clones and lacks some. The repertoire holds 65,000 to 85,000 clones, with approximately 82% as singletons. The sequenced material came from peripheral blood. All receptors come from a man aged 50 or older with active COVID-19. Both conserved end residues are part of each CDR3. A D gene is named only where the DNA matches it firmly. Only some rows state a clone size, as once, few, many or a class for expanded clones.

v_call: TRBV7-9; clone_size: NA; d_call: TRBD1; j_call: TRBJ2-5; cdr3_nt: TGTGCCAGCACCTTTGCAGGGGGCGGACTTTTAGAAGAGACCCAGTACTTC; cdr3_aa: CASTFAGGGLLEETQYF
v_call: TRBV19; clone_size: NA; d_call: TRBD1; j_call: TRBJ1-2; cdr3_nt: TGTGCCAGTAGTATAGAGTCGGGACAGGGGATCTATGGCTACACCTTC; cdr3_aa: CASSIESGQGIYGYTF
v_call: TRBV5-1; clone_size: NA; d_call: TRBD2; j_call: TRBJ2-3; cdr3_nt: TGCGCCAGCAGCTCGGGGGGGTTCACAGATACGCAGTATTTT; cdr3_aa: CASSSGGFTDTQYF
v_call: TRBV6-5; clone_size: once; d_call: TRBD2; j_call: TRBJ2-3; cdr3_nt: TGTGCCAGCAGAGCGGGGGCGATCACAGATACGCAGTATTTT; cdr3_aa: CASRAGAITDTQYF
v_call: TRBV7-2; clone_size: NA; d_call: NA; j_call: TRBJ1-1; cdr3_nt: TGTGCCAGCAGCTTAGGGGCAGGGTCGGGTGAAGCTTTCTTT; cdr3_aa: CASSLGAGSGEAFF
v_call: TRBV5-1; clone_size: NA; d_call: NA; j_call: TRBJ1-1; cdr3_nt: TGCGCCAGCAGCCGGCAGGGGAACACTGAAGCTTTCTTT; cdr3_aa: CASSRQGNTEAFF
v_call: TRBV30; clone_size: NA; d_call: NA; j_call: TRBJ2-5; cdr3_nt: TGTGCCTGGAGTTTCCACGAGTGGGGGGAATTAAGATATACGGAGACCCAGTACTTC; cdr3_aa: CAWSFHEWGELRYTETQYF
v_call: TRBV7-9; clone_size: NA; d_call: TRBD2; j_call: TRBJ2-3; cdr3_nt: TGTGCCAGCAGCTTACTAGCGGGGGGGGCAGATACGCAGTATTTT; cdr3_aa: CASSLLAGGADTQYF
v_call: TRBV7-3; clone_size: NA; d_call: TRBD2; j_call: TRBJ2-3; cdr3_nt: TGTGCCAGCAGCTTAGGAATGACCCGACTAGCGGGAGGTTACACAGATACGCAGTATTTT; cdr3_aa: CASSLGMTRLAGGYTDTQYF
v_call: TRBV7-9; clone_size: few; d_call: TRBD2; j_call: TRBJ2-1; cdr3_nt: TGTGCCAGCAGCCCAGGGAGACTAGCGGGGGATTTGGGTGAGCAGTTCTTC; cdr3_aa: CASSPGRLAGDLGEQFF
v_call: TRBV20-1; clone_size: NA; d_call: TRBD1; j_call: TRBJ1-1; cdr3_nt: TGCAGTGCTTTCCGGGACAGTGAAGCTTTCTTT; cdr3_aa: CSAFRDSEAFF
v_call: TRBV15; clone_size: NA; d_call: NA; j_call: TRBJ1-2; cdr3_nt: TGTGCCACCAGCAGAGATAACAGTTACTATGGCTACACCTTC; cdr3_aa: CATSRDNSYYGYTF
v_call: TRBV10-3; clone_size: once; d_call: TRBD2; j_call: TRBJ2-1; cdr3_nt: TGTGCCATCAGTGAGAGGCTAGCGGGAGGTAAGAATGAGCAGTTCTTC; cdr3_aa: CAISERLAGGKNEQFF
v_call: TRBV7-9; clone_size: NA; d_call: TRBD2; j_call: TRBJ2-2; cdr3_nt: TGTGCCAGCAGCTTCTCCGGGAGGAGGACGGGGGAGCTGTTTTTT; cdr3_aa: CASSFSGRRTGELFF
v_call: TRBV5-5; clone_size: NA; d_call: TRBD1; j_call: TRBJ2-1; cdr3_nt: TGTGCCAGCAGCCCCTCGACAGGGTCGTACAATGAGCAGTTCTTC; cdr3_aa: CASSPSTGSYNEQFF
v_call: TRBV10-1; clone_size: NA; d_call: NA; j_call: TRBJ2-7; cdr3_nt: TGCGCCAGCAGTGGGACAAACTCCTACGAGCAGTACTTC; cdr3_aa: CASSGTNSYEQYF
v_call: TRBV5-6; clone_size: NA; d_call: NA; j_call: TRBJ1-1; cdr3_nt: TGTGCCAGCAGTTCAGGGGCGGTGAACACTGAAGCTTTCTTT; cdr3_aa: CASSSGAVNTEAFF
v_call: TRBV2; clone_size: NA; d_call: NA; j_call: TRBJ2-7; cdr3_nt: TGTGCCACCAGCCGGGACGGAGGGCTCTACGAGCAGTACTTC; cdr3_aa: CATSRDGGLYEQYF
v_call: TRBV19; clone_size: NA; d_call: NA; j_call: TRBJ2-3; cdr3_nt: TGTGCCAGTAGTACGGACAGAAACACAGATACGCAGTATTTT; cdr3_aa: CASSTDRNTDTQYF
v_call: TRBV24-1; clone_size: NA; d_call: NA; j_call: TRBJ2-5; cdr3_nt: TGTGCCACCAGTGATCCAAGACATCCCCAAGAGACCCAGTACTTC; cdr3_aa: CATSDPRHPQETQYF
v_call: TRBV6-1; clone_size: once; d_call: TRBD1; j_call: TRBJ2-7; cdr3_nt: TGTGCCAGCAGTGACACGGACAGGGGGAGGTACGAGCAGTACTTC; cdr3_aa: CASSDTDRGRYEQYF
v_call: TRBV6-5; clone_size: NA; d_call: TRBD1; j_call: TRBJ2-1; cdr3_nt: TGTGCCAGCAGTTCCCCGGGACAGCCTTTAGGATTCTTC; cdr3_aa: CASSSPGQPLGFF
v_call: TRBV24-1; clone_size: NA; d_call: TRBD1; j_call: TRBJ2-1; cdr3_nt: TGTGCCACCAGTGATAGGGCAGGGGGAGACAATGAGCAGTTCTTC; cdr3_aa: CATSDRAGGDNEQFF
v_call: TRBV2; clone_size: NA; d_call: TRBD1; j_call: TRBJ2-4; cdr3_nt: TGTGCCAGCAGTCCTTCGACAGGGGTCAAAAACATTCAGTACTTC; cdr3_aa: CASSPSTGVKNIQYF
v_call: TRBV4-2; clone_size: NA; d_call: NA; j_call: TRBJ2-7; cdr3_nt: TGTGCCAGCAGCCAAGATGACCCTAGCGACTACGAGCAGTACTTC; cdr3_aa: CASSQDDPSDYEQYF
v_call: TRBV9; clone_size: NA; d_call: NA; j_call: TRBJ1-1; cdr3_nt: TGTGCCAGCAACCCACCCGGGAACACTGAAGCTTTCTTT; cdr3_aa: CASNPPGNTEAFF
v_call: TRBV5-1; clone_size: NA; d_call: TRBD1; j_call: TRBJ1-4; cdr3_nt: TGCGCCAGCAGCTTTGGACAGGGAAGGAACGAAAAACTGTTTTTT; cdr3_aa: CASSFGQGRNEKLFF
v_call: TRBV6-5; clone_size: NA; d_call: NA; j_call: TRBJ2-7; cdr3_nt: TGTGCCAGCAGACGGGACGGGACTTCCTACGAGCAGTACTTC; cdr3_aa: CASRRDGTSYEQYF
v_call: TRBV28; clone_size: NA; d_call: NA; j_call: TRBJ2-3; cdr3_nt: TGTGCCAGCAGTAGCGGGTCTCACACAGATACGCAGTATTTT; cdr3_aa: CASSSGSHTDTQYF
v_call: TRBV11-2; clone_size: NA; d_call: TRBD2; j_call: TRBJ2-7; cdr3_nt: TGTGCCAGCAGAAAGGCGCTAGCGGGAATCTACGAGCAGTACTTC; cdr3_aa: CASRKALAGIYEQYF
v_call: TRBV7-3; clone_size: NA; d_call: NA; j_call: TRBJ2-1; cdr3_nt: TGTGCCAGCAGCTCTAGAAGGGGGTCCTACAATGAGCAGTTCTTC; cdr3_aa: CASSSRRGSYNEQFF
v_call: TRBV19; clone_size: NA; d_call: TRBD1; j_call: TRBJ2-3; cdr3_nt: TGTGCCACGCAGGACAGGGTAATCGCAGATACGCAGTATTTT; cdr3_aa: CATQDRVIADTQYF
v_call: TRBV6-1; clone_size: NA; d_call: TRBD1; j_call: TRBJ1-1; cdr3_nt: TGTGCCAGCAGTGAAAGGACAGGGGGGGGGACTGAAGCTTTCTTT; cdr3_aa: CASSERTGGGTEAFF
v_call: TRBV7-9; clone_size: NA; d_call: NA; j_call: TRBJ1-6; cdr3_nt: TGTGCCAGCAGCTTAGATGGTACAGGCTATAATTCACCCCTCCACTTT; cdr3_aa: CASSLDGTGYNSPLHF
v_call: TRBV4-1; clone_size: NA; d_call: NA; j_call: TRBJ1-2; cdr3_nt: TGCGCCAGCAGCCAAGTACAGGGAGCGATTGGCTACACCTTC; cdr3_aa: CASSQVQGAIGYTF
v_call: TRBV7-8; clone_size: NA; d_call: NA; j_call: TRBJ2-2; cdr3_nt: TGTGCCAGCAGCCAAGGTGCGGACACCGGGGAGCTGTTTTTT; cdr3_aa: CASSQGADTGELFF
v_call: TRBV6-2/TRBV6-3; clone_size: NA; d_call: NA; j_call: TRBJ1-3; cdr3_nt: TGTGCCAGCAGCCCCCGGGAGGACACCATATATTTT; cdr3_aa: CASSPREDTIYF
v_call: TRBV19; clone_size: NA; d_call: NA; j_call: TRBJ2-7; cdr3_nt: TGTGCCAGCGAGGGGGAGAAACTACGCGAGCAGTACTTC; cdr3_aa: CASEGEKLREQYF
v_call: TRBV3-1/TRBV3-2; clone_size: few; d_call: TRBD2; j_call: TRBJ2-3; cdr3_nt: TGTGCCAGCAGCCCTTATAGCGGGAGCACAGATACGCAGTATTTT; cdr3_aa: CASSPYSGSTDTQYF
v_call: TRBV7-6; clone_size: many; d_call: TRBD2; j_call: TRBJ2-2; cdr3_nt: TGTGCCAGCAGCTTAGTGTTTTGGAGTAGCGGGAGGGCCGGCCCCGGGGAGCTGTTTTTT; cdr3_aa: CASSLVFWSSGRAGPGELFF
v_call: TRBV6-5; clone_size: NA; d_call: NA; j_call: TRBJ1-3; cdr3_nt: TGTGCCAGCAGTCCCCCGTCTGGAAACACCATATATTTT; cdr3_aa: CASSPPSGNTIYF
v_call: TRBV25-1; clone_size: NA; d_call: NA; j_call: TRBJ1-4; cdr3_nt: TGTGCCAGCAGTGACGCAGGGGATAATGAAAAACTGTTTTTT; cdr3_aa: CASSDAGDNEKLFF
v_call: TRBV14; clone_size: NA; d_call: TRBD1; j_call: TRBJ2-7; cdr3_nt: TGTGCCAGCAGCCAACGGGGACAGCGTTACTACGAGCAGTACTTC; cdr3_aa: CASSQRGQRYYEQYF
v_call: TRBV11-2; clone_size: NA; d_call: TRBD1; j_call: TRBJ1-3; cdr3_nt: TGTGCCAGCAGCCCCACAGGGGGAAGCTCTGGAAACACCATATATTTT; cdr3_aa: CASSPTGGSSGNTIYF
v_call: TRBV27; clone_size: few; d_call: NA; j_call: TRBJ2-3; cdr3_nt: TGTGCCAGCAGTTTACAGAGCACAGATACGCAGTATTTT; cdr3_aa: CASSLQSTDTQYF
v_call: TRBV4-3; clone_size: NA; d_call: NA; j_call: TRBJ2-3; cdr3_nt: TGCGCCAGCAGCCAAGATCTAAGGGGGAGGGCCACAGATACGCAGTATTTT; cdr3_aa: CASSQDLRGRATDTQYF
v_call: TRBV14; clone_size: NA; d_call: NA; j_call: TRBJ2-1; cdr3_nt: TGTGCCAGCAGCCTCGGGTCTGCCAATGAGCAGTTCTTC; cdr3_aa: CASSLGSANEQFF
v_call: TRBV4-1; clone_size: NA; d_call: TRBD1; j_call: TRBJ1-5; cdr3_nt: TGCGCCAGCAGCCAAGCCTGGACGGACAGGGGTGGGCAGCCCCAGCATTTT; cdr3_aa: CASSQAWTDRGGQPQHF
v_call: TRBV7-9; clone_size: NA; d_call: NA; j_call: TRBJ2-3; cdr3_nt: TGTGCCAGCAGCCCATTCATGAGCACAGATACGCAGTATTTT; cdr3_aa: CASSPFMSTDTQYF
v_call: TRBV29-1; clone_size: NA; d_call: NA; j_call: TRBJ1-1; cdr3_nt: TGCAGCGCCTTTGGAGGGCGGAACACTGAAGCTTTCTTT; cdr3_aa: CSAFGGRNTEAFF
v_call: TRBV6-5; clone_size: NA; d_call: TRBD1; j_call: TRBJ1-5; cdr3_nt: TGTGCCAGCAGAGCCCAGGGGGCGCTCAATCAGCCCCAGCATTTT; cdr3_aa: CASRAQGALNQPQHF
v_call: TRBV7-9; clone_size: NA; d_call: NA; j_call: TRBJ1-1; cdr3_nt: TGTGCCAGCAGCTTATTTAGGTCGAGGGGGTCAGATGAAGCTTTCTTT; cdr3_aa: CASSLFRSRGSDEAFF
v_call: TRBV10-1; clone_size: few; d_call: TRBD1; j_call: TRBJ1-5; cdr3_nt: TGCGCCAGCAGTGTTAGACAGGGAGGTAGCAATCAGCCCCAGCATTTT; cdr3_aa: CASSVRQGGSNQPQHF
v_call: TRBV6-2/TRBV6-3; clone_size: NA; d_call: TRBD2; j_call: TRBJ2-1; cdr3_nt: TGTGCCAGCAGTTACTACGGCAGGTCTCCGACTAGCGGGAGATCTTACAATGAGCAGTTCTTC; cdr3_aa: CASSYYGRSPTSGRSYNEQFF